This T cell receptor beta chain was profiled in a study of T cell clones after liver transplantation. As for the study in general: As an antigen-independent comparator, third-party-reactive TCRbeta sequences came from pre-transplant mixed lymphocyte reactions. Blood was drawn pre-transplant, before withdrawal, and after full or failed withdrawal. The study, taken as a whole, reports: Post-transplant time points were not standardized, so conclusions are preliminary.

Points on this clone: Its specificity is not known.

The V gene's germline CDR1 is SGHAT and CDR2 FQNNGV. The CDR3 spans 15 residues. V shed 4 bases and J shed 5 bases, with 15 bases lying between them. Profiled with immunoSEQ multiplex PCR; TCRdb holds only in-frame clones, not every one. The sample records under 90,000 clones, about 80% being singletons. The material was CD4+ T cells from blood, obtained before liver transplant. This chain links TRBV11-2 with TRBJ2-1; TRBD2 might be the D (5 bases). The receptor comes from a human donor who received a liver transplant. The CDR3 region is CASSSLTGLHNEQFF. Here the CDR3 DNA reads TGTGCCAGCAGCTCACTTACCGGACTCCACAATGAGCAGTTCTTC.